The sequence of this T cell receptor beta chain was determined in a study of T cells expressing NK-cell markers. Study results and limitations: The CD3+CD56-NKG2C+ fraction was also led by these clonotypes in several donors.

For this clonotype: What it binds is not known.

No DNA is given; TCRdb re-called the 5' RACE reads and lists each CDR3 protein once. The table for this sample gives about 540,000 distinct CDR3 sequences. This CDR3 contains 14 residues. Germline CDR1 and CDR2: SGHTA and FQGNSA. The specimen was blood T cells: a sorted CD56 or NKG2C T cell subset, CD4+ or CD8+ T cells, or bulk PBMC T cells (not recorded which). The chain couples TRBV7-2 to TRBJ2-7; with no DNA, the TCRdb D assignment of TRBD2 cannot be verified. This receptor was obtained from a man aged 18 to 35 in good health. CDR3 residues: CASSLVAGVREQYF.